This TCR beta chain was captured by sequencing in a study of Ad26.COV2.S vaccination and SARS-CoV-2 variants. Study background: This donor came from the COV1001 trial of Ad26.COV2.S. Doses of Ad26.COV2.S were injected into muscle once or twice, 56 days apart.

The CDR3 is 12 residues long. Per germline, CDR1 SGHDN and CDR2 FVKESK. V was cut by 4 bases and J by 5 bases, with 9 bases left in between. Treatment: roughly 19 received Ad26.COV2.S at low or high dose, single or two shots; several received placebo; per-sample allocation not given. Each sample was drawn 63 days after the first injection (of vaccine or placebo). The data were produced by immunoSEQ multiplex PCR, yet TCRdb's version contains in-frame clones alone and is incomplete. The sample records 410,000 or so clones, 75% to 95% being singletons. This chain joins TRBV14 and TRBJ2-7; weak D call: TRBD2 (5 bases). Sequenced here: peripheral blood, sampled in a trial of Ad26.COV2.S vaccine versus placebo. This clonotype was obtained from a person aged 18-65 years who received the Ad26.COV2.S COVID-19 vaccine or a placebo. CDR3 DNA: TGTGCCAGCAGCCTCCGGGGAAACGAGCAGTACTTC. Translating gives CASSLRGNEQYF.